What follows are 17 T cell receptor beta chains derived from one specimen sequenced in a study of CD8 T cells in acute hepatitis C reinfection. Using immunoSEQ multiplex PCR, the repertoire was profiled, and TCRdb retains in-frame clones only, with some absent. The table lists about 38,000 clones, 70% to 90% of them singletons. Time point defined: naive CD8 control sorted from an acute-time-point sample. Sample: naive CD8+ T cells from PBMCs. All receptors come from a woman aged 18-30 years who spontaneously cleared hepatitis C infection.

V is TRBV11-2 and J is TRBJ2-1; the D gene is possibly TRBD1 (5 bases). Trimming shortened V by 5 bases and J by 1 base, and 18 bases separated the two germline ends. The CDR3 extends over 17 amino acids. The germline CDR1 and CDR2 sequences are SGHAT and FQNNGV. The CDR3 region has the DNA TGTGCCAGCAGCACCGACGCAGGGAAATTGTCCTACAATGAGCAGTTCTTC. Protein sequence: CASSTDAGKLSYNEQFF.

CDR3 in DNA: TGTGCCAGCAGCTTATTTACTGAAGCTTTCTTT. Amino acids: CASSLFTEAFF. The chain links TRBV7-2 to TRBJ1-1; no clear D. Looked up from germline, CDR1 is SGHTA and CDR2 is FQGNSA. With 2 bases removed from V and 5 bases from J, the gap between germline ends came to 3 bases. The CDR3 consists of 11 residues.

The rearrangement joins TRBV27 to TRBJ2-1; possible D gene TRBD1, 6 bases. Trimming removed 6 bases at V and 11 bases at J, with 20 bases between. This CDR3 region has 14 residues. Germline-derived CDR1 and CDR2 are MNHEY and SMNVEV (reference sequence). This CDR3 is CASRLTGVFFQQFF. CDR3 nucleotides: TGTGCCAGCAGACTGACAGGTGTATTTTTCCAGCAGTTCTTC.

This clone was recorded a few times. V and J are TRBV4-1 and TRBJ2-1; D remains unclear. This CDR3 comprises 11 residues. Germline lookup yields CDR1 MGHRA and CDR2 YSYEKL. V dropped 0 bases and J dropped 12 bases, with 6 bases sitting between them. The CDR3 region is CASSQEGGQFF. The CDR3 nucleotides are TGCGCCAGCAGCCAAGAGGGCGGGCAGTTCTTC.

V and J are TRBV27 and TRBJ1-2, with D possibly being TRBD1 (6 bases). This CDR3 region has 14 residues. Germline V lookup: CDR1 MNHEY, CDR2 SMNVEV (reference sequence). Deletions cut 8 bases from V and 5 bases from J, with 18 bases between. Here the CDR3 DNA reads TGTGCCAGCTCTGAAGGGGGGGACTTATATGGCTACACCTTC. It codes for CASSEGGDLYGYTF.

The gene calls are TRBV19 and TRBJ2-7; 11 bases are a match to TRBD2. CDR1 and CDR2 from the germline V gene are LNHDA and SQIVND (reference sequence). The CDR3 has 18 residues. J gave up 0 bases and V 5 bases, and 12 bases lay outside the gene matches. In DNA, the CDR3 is TGTGCCAGTAGTGCGCCGGGACTAGCGGACAAAAGCTCCTACGAGCAGTACTTC. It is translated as CASSAPGLADKSSYEQYF.

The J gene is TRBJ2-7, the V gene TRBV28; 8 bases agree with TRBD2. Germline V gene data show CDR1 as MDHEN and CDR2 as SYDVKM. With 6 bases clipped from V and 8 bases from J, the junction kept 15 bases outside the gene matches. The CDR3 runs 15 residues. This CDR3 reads CASRWGVSGTTKQYF. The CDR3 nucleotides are TGTGCCAGCAGGTGGGGTGTTAGCGGGACTACGAAGCAGTACTTC. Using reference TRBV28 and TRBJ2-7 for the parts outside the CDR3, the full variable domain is DVKVTQSSRYLVKRTGEKVFLECVQDMDHENMFWYRQDPGLGLRLIYFSYDVKMKEKGDIPEGYSVSREKKERFSLILESASTNQTSMYLCASRWGVSGTTKQYFGPGTRLTVT.

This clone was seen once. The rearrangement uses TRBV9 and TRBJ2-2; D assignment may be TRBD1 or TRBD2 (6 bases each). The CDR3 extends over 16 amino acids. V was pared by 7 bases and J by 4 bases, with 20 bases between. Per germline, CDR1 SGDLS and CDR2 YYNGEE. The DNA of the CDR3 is TGTGCCAGCGGAGAGGGAGGACAGCGTCCCACCGGGGAGCTGTTTTTT. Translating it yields CASGEGGQRPTGELFF.

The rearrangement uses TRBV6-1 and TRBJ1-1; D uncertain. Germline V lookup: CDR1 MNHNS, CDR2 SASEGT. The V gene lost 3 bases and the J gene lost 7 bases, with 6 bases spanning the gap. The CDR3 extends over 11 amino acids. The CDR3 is CASSDLGEAFF. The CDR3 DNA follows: TGTGCCAGCAGTGACCTGGGTGAAGCTTTCTTT.

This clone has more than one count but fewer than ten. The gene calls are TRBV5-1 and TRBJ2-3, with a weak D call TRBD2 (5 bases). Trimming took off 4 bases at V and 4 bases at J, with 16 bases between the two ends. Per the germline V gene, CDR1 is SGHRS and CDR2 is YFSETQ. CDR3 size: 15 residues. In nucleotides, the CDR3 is TGCGCCAGCAGCCAAGCACTAGTTACGTCAGATACGCAGTATTTT. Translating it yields CASSQALVTSDTQYF.

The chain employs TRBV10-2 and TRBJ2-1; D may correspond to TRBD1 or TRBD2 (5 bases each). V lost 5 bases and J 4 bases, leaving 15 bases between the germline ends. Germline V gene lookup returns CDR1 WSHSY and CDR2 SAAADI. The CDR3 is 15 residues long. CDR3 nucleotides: TGCGCCAGCAGTTCTGACAGTCGACTATACAATGAGCAGTTCTTC. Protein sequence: CASSSDSRLYNEQFF.

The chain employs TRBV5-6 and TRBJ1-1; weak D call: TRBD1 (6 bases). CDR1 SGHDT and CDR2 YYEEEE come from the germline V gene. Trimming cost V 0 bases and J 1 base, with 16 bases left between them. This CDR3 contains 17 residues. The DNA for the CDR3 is TGTGCCAGCAGCTTGGACAGGGTCAGTAGTTGGAACACTGAAGCTTTCTTT. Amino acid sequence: CASSLDRVSSWNTEAFF.

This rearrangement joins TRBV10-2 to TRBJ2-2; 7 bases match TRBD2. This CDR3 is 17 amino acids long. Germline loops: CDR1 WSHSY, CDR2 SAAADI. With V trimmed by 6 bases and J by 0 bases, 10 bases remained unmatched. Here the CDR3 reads CASRYLAVQSNTGELFF. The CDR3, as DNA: TGCGCCAGCAGGTACCTAGCGGTTCAGTCGAACACCGGGGAGCTGTTTTTT.

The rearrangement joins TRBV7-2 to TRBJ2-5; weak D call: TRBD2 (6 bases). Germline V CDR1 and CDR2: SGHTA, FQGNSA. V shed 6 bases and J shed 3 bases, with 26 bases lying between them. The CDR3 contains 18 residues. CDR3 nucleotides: TGTGCCAGCAGTGGGGGATTCCGGGAGAGGGGATCGGAAGAGACCCAGTACTTC. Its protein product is CASSGGFRERGSEETQYF.

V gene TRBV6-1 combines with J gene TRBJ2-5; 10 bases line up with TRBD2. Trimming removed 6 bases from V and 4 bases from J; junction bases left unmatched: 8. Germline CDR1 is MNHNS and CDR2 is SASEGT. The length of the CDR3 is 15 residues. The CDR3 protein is CASRDLAGVRETQYF. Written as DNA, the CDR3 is TGTGCCAGCAGGGATCTAGCGGGAGTAAGAGAGACCCAGTACTTC.

The CDR3 is CASSHLTDTQYF. In nucleotides, the CDR3 is TGTGCCAGCAGTCATCTCACAGATACGCAGTATTTT. This chain uses TRBV27 with TRBJ2-3; no clear D. The CDR3 totals 12 residues. V dropped 5 bases and J dropped 2 bases, with 5 bases sitting between them. In germline, CDR1 is MNHEY, CDR2 SMNVEV (reference sequence).

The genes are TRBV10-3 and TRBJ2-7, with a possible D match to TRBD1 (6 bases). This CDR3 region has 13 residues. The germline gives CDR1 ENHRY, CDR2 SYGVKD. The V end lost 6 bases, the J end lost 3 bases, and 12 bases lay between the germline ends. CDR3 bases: TGTGCCATCAGCGAGGACAGCCGCTACGAGCAGTACTTC. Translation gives CAISEDSRYEQYF.